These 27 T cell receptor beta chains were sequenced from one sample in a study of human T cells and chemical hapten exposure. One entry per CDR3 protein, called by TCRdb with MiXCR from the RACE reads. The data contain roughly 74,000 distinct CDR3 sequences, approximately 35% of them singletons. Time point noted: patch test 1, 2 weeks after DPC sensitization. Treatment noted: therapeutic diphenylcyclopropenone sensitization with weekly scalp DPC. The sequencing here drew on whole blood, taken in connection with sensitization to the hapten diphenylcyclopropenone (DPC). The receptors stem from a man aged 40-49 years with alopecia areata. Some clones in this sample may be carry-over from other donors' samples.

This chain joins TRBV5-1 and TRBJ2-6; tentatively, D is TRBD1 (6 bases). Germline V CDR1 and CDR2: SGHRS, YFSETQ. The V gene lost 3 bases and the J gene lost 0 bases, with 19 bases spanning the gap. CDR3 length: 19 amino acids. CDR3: CASSWGQSGRSSGANVLTF. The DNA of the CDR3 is TGCGCCAGCAGCTGGGGGCAATCGGGCAGGAGCTCTGGGGCCAACGTCCTGACTTTC.

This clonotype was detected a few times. The CDR3 loop reads CASSLFSWRDHYEQYF. The CDR3 DNA reads TGTGCCAGCAGTTTGTTCTCCTGGAGAGACCACTACGAGCAGTACTTC. The V gene is TRBV28, the J gene TRBJ2-7; D is undetermined. The CDR3 is 16 residues long. V was pared by 3 bases and J by 3 bases, with 18 bases between. Looked up from germline, CDR1 is MDHEN and CDR2 is SYDVKM.

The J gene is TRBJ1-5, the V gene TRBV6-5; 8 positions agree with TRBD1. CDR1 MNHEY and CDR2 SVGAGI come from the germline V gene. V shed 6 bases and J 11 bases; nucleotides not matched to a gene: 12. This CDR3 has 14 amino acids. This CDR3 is CASRRDRSSGAQHF. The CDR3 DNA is TGTGCCAGCAGACGGGACAGGAGTTCCGGGGCCCAGCATTTT.

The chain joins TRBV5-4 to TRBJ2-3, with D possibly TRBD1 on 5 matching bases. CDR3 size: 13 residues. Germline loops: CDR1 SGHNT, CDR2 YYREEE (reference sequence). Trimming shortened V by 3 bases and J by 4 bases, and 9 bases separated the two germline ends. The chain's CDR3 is CASSWGLADTQYF. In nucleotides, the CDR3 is TGTGCCAGCAGCTGGGGCCTCGCAGATACGCAGTATTTT.

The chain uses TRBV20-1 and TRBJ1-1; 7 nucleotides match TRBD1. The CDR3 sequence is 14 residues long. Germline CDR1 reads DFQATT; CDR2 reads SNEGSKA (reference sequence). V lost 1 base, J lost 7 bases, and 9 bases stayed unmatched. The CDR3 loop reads CSARALDRDDEAFF. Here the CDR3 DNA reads TGCAGTGCTAGAGCCCTTGACAGGGATGATGAAGCTTTCTTT.

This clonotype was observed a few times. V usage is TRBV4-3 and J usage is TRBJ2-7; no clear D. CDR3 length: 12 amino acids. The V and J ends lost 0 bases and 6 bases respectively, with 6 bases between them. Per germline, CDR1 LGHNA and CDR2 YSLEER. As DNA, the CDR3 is TGCGCCAGCAGCCAAGAATGGGGCGAGCAGTACTTC. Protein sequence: CASSQEWGEQYF.

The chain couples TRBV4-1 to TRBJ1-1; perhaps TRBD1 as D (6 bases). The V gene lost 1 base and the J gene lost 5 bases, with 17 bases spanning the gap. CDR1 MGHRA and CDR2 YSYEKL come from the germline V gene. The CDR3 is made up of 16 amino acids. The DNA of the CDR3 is TGCGCCAGCAGCCAAGGGGGGGGCGGGGAAGGAACTGAAGCTTTCTTT. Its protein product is CASSQGGGGEGTEAFF.

The CDR3 bases are TGCGCCAGCAGTCAATCCGAGAGGAGGACAGGGGGCCAAGAACGAGAAGCTTTCTTT. Translation: CASSQSERRTGGQEREAFF. The V gene is TRBV23-1, the J gene TRBJ1-1; 11 bases align to TRBD1. TRBV23-1 is reported as an ORF; its role is uncertain. CDR3 size: 19 residues. V shed 0 bases and J 8 bases; nucleotides not matched to a gene: 17.

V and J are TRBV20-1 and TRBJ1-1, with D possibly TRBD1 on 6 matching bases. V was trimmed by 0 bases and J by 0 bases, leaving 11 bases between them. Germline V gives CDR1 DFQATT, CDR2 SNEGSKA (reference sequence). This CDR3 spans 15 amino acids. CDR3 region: CSAREAGVVNTEAFF. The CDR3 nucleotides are TGCAGTGCTAGAGAGGCAGGGGTAGTGAACACTGAAGCTTTCTTT.

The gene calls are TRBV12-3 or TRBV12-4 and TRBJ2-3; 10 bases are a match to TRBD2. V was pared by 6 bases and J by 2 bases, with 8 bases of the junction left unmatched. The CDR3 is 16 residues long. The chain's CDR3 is CASRQGLADYTDTQYF. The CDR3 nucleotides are TGTGCCAGCAGACAAGGACTAGCGGACTACACAGATACGCAGTATTTT.

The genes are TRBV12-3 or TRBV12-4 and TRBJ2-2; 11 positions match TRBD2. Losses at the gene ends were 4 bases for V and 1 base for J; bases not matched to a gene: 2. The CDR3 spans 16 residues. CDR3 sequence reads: CASSSTSGVNTGELFF. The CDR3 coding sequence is TGTGCCAGCAGTTCGACTAGCGGGGTGAACACCGGGGAGCTGTTTTTT.

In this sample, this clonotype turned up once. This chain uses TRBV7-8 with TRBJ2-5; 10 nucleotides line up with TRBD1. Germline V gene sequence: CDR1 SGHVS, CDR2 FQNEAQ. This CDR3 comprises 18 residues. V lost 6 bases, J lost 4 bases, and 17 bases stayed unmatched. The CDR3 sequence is CASSGSTRTGGLSETQYF. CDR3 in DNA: TGTGCCAGCAGTGGCTCCACCCGGACAGGGGGGCTCTCAGAGACCCAGTACTTC.

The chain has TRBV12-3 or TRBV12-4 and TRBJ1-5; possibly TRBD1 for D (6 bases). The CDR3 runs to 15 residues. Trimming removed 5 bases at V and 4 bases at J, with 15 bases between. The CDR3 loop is CASSTRDTDNQPQHF. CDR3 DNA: TGTGCCAGCAGTACCCGGGACACCGATAATCAGCCCCAGCATTTT.

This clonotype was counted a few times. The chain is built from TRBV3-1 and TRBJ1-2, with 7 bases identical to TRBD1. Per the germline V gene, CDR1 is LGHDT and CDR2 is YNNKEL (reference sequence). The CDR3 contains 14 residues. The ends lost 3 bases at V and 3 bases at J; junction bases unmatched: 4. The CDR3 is CASSQGTDHYGYTF. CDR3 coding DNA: TGTGCCAGCAGCCAGGGGACAGACCACTATGGCTACACCTTC.

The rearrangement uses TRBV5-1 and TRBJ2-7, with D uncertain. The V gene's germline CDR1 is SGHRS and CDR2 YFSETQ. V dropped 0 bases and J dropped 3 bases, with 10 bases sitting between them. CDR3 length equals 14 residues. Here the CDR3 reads CASSLDPVSYEQYF. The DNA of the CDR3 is TGCGCCAGCAGCTTGGATCCGGTTAGCTACGAGCAGTACTTC.

CDR3 sequence: CASSLAPLAGGPHEQYF. CDR3 DNA: TGCGCCAGCAGCTTGGCGCCTCTAGCGGGAGGGCCCCACGAGCAGTACTTC. The J gene is TRBJ2-7, the V gene TRBV5-1, with 12 bases aligning to TRBD2. CDR3 length: 17 residues. Trimming cost V 0 bases and J 5 bases; bases outside gene matches: 9. Germline V gene lookup returns CDR1 SGHRS and CDR2 YFSETQ.

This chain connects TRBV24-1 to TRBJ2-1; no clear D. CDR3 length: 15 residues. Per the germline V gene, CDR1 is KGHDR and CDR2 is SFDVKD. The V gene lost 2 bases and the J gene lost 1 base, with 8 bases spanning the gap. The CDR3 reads CATSDYLGSYNEQFF. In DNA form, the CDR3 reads TGTGCCACCAGTGATTACTTAGGGTCCTACAATGAGCAGTTCTTC.

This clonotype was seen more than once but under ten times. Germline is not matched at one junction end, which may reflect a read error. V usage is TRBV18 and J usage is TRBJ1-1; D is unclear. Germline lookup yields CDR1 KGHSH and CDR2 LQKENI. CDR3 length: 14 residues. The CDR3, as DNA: TGTGCCAGCTCACCCGGACTTATGAACACTGAAACTTTCTTT. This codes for CASSPGLMNTETFF.

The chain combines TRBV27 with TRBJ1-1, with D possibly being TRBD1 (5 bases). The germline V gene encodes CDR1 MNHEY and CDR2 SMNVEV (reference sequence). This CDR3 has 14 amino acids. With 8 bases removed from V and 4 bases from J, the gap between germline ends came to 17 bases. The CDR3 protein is CASGSTGAGTEAFF. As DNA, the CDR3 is TGTGCCAGCGGATCAACTGGGGCAGGCACTGAAGCTTTCTTT.

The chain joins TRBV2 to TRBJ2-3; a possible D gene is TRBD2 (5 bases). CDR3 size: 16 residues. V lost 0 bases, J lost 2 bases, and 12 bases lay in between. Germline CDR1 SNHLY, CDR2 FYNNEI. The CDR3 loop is CASSEALASLTDTQYF. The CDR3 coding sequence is TGTGCCAGCAGTGAAGCGCTCGCTAGCCTCACAGATACGCAGTATTTT.

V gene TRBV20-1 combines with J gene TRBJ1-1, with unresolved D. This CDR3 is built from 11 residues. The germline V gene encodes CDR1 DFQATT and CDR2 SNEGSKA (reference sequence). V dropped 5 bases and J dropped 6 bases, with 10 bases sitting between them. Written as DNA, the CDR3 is TGCAGTGCTGCAGGTAGATCTGAAGCTTTCTTT. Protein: CSAAGRSEAFF.

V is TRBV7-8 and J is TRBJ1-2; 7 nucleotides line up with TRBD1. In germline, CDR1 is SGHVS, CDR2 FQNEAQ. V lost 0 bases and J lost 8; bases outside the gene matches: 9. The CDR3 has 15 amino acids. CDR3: CASSLAVDRRRGYTF. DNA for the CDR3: TGTGCCAGCAGCTTAGCGGTGGACAGGCGTCGGGGCTACACCTTC.

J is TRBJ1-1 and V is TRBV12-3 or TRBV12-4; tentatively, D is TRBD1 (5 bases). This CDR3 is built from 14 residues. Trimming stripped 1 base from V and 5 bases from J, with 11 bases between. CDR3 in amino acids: CASSLGPRVTEAFF. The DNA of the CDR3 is TGTGCCAGCAGTTTAGGCCCCAGGGTTACTGAAGCTTTCTTT.

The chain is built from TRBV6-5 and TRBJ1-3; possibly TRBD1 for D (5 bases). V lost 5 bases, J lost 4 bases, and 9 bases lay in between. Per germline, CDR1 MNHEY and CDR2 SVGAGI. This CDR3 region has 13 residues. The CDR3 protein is CASSRGLGNTIYF. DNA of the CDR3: TGTGCCAGCAGTCGGGGCCTCGGAAACACCATATATTTT.

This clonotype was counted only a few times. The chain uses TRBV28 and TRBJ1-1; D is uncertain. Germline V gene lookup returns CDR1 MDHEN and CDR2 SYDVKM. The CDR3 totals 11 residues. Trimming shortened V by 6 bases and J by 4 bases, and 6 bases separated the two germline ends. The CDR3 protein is CASRRITEAFF. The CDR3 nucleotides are TGTGCCAGCAGAAGAATCACTGAAGCTTTCTTT.

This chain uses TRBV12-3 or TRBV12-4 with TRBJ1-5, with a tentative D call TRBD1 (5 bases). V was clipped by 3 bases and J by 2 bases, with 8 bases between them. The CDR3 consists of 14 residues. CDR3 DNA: TGTGCCAGCAGTTTGGGACCGGGCAATCAGCCCCAGCATTTT. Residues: CASSLGPGNQPQHF.

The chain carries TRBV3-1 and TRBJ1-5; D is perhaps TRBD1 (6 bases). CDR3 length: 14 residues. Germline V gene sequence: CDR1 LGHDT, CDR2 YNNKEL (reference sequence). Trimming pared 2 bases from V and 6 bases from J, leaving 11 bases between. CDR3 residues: CASSQSGAGQPQHF. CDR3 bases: TGTGCCAGCAGCCAATCGGGGGCAGGTCAGCCCCAGCATTTT. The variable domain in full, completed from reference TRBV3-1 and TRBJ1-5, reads DTAVSQTPKYLVTQMGNDKSIKCEQNLGHDTMYWYKQDSKKFLKIMFSYNNKELIINETVPNRFSPKSPDKAHLNLHINSLELGDSAVYFCASSQSGAGQPQHFGDGTRLSIL.